The 20 T cell receptor beta chains listed next were all sequenced from one sample in a study of Ad26.COV2.S vaccination and SARS-CoV-2 variants. The treatment: some 20 received Ad26.COV2.S at low or high dose, single or two shots; several received placebo; per-sample allocation not given. Sampling was done on day 63 after the first vaccine or placebo injection. Profiled with immunoSEQ multiplex PCR; TCRdb holds only in-frame clones, not every one. The sample lists 430,000 or so clones, 90% occurring once. Sample: peripheral blood, taken in a trial of Ad26.COV2.S vaccine versus placebo. The origin of the receptors is a person between 18 and 59 years old who received the Ad26.COV2.S COVID-19 vaccine or a placebo.

This rearrangement joins TRBV30 to TRBJ2-7; 16 bases line up with TRBD2. This CDR3 has 19 amino acids. Per germline, CDR1 GTSNPN and CDR2 SVGIG (reference sequence). V shed 4 bases and J 2 bases; nucleotides not matched to a gene: 14. The CDR3 sequence is CAWNPSGLAGGPLAYEQYF. The DNA for the CDR3 is TGTGCCTGGAACCCTTCGGGACTAGCGGGAGGGCCGTTAGCCTACGAGCAGTACTTC.

The V call is TRBV6-6, the J call TRBJ2-1; 7 bases line up with TRBD2. J was trimmed by 3 bases and V by 5 bases; bases with no gene match: 7. The CDR3 contains 15 residues. Germline V CDR1 and CDR2: MNHNY, SVGAGI (reference sequence). DNA of the CDR3: TGTGCCAGCAGTCCCGAAGGGGAGGGCTACAATGAGCAGTTCTTC. Protein: CASSPEGEGYNEQFF.

V and J are TRBV19 and TRBJ1-6; no clear D. The CDR3 is 13 residues long. Germline loops: CDR1 LNHDA, CDR2 SQIVND (reference sequence). V was cut by 7 bases and J by 7 bases, with 11 bases left in between. The CDR3 sequence is CASTDYSNSPLHF. The CDR3 bases are TGTGCCAGTACTGATTACAGCAATTCACCCCTCCACTTT.

The chain carries TRBV5-4 and TRBJ2-7; D remains ambiguous. CDR3 length equals 15 residues. The V end was cut by 7 bases, the J end by 3 bases, with 20 bases between. Germline CDR1 reads SGHNT; CDR2 reads YYREEE (reference sequence). The CDR3 loop reads CASSIRPGLDYEQYF. The CDR3 DNA follows: TGTGCCAGCTCAATCAGACCCGGCCTTGACTACGAGCAGTACTTC.

In its sample, this clone was seen once. The chain recombines TRBV29-1 with TRBJ2-7; weak D call: TRBD2 (5 bases). The CDR3 sequence is 13 residues long. Germline CDR1 and CDR2: SQVTM and ANQGSEA. Trimming pared 5 bases from V and 0 bases from J, leaving 11 bases between. DNA of the CDR3: TGCAGCGTTCTAAGGGAGAGCTCCTACGAGCAGTACTTC. Translating it yields CSVLRESSYEQYF.

The V and J genes are TRBV3-1 (or the pseudogene TRBV3-2) and TRBJ2-3; perhaps TRBD2 as D (6 bases). V gave up 0 bases and J gave up 6 bases, with 7 bases separating them. Per the germline V gene, CDR1 is LGHDT and CDR2 is YNNKEL (reference sequence). The CDR3 is 13 amino acids. The CDR3 region is CASSQDRGDTQYF. Written as DNA, the CDR3 is TGTGCCAGCAGCCAAGATCGGGGGGATACGCAGTATTTT.

V gene TRBV7-2 combines with J gene TRBJ2-3, with a possible D match to TRBD2 (6 bases). This CDR3 is 15 amino acids long. The germline gives CDR1 SGHTA, CDR2 FQGNSA. Between the trimmed V and J ends, which lost 2 bases and 0 bases, there was a span of 9 bases. CDR3: CASSLSSGSTDTQYF. The CDR3 nucleotides are TGTGCCAGCAGCTTATCCAGCGGGAGCACAGATACGCAGTATTTT.

V and J are TRBV6-6 and TRBJ2-3; 12 bases are shared with TRBD1. Losses at the gene ends were 5 bases for V and 7 bases for J; bases not matched to a gene: 10. The CDR3 has 16 amino acids. Germline values: CDR1 MNHNY, CDR2 SVGAGI (reference sequence). CDR3 coding DNA: TGTGCCAGCAGTCCCATTCGGGACAGGGGGCAAAATACGCAGTATTTT. Protein: CASSPIRDRGQNTQYF.

The CDR3 DNA reads as TGTGCCAGCAGTTCGCCAACAGGGGGGGATAACTATGGCTACACCTTC. Residues: CASSSPTGGDNYGYTF. The chain carries TRBV6-2 or TRBV6-3 and TRBJ1-2, with 8 bases lining up with TRBD1. Germline V gene sequence: CDR1 MNHEY, CDR2 SVGEGT. J gave up 1 base and V 4 bases, and 8 bases lay outside the gene matches. The CDR3 is 16 residues long.

The rearrangement uses TRBV6-2 or TRBV6-3 and TRBJ2-1, with TRBD2 as a possible D gene (6 bases). Deletions cut 5 bases from V and 5 bases from J, with 19 bases between. CDR3 length equals 16 residues. Looked up from germline, CDR1 is MNHEY and CDR2 is SVGEGT. The CDR3 region is CASSPTAGRSDNEQFF. The CDR3 DNA reads as TGTGCCAGCAGTCCAACGGCGGGAAGGTCCGACAATGAGCAGTTCTTC.

V and J are TRBV6-5 and TRBJ2-1; D possibly uses TRBD1 or TRBD2 (7 bases each). This CDR3 is 13 amino acids long. Germline loops: CDR1 MNHEY, CDR2 SVGAGI. Trimming stripped 5 bases from V and 9 bases from J, with 14 bases between. CDR3 bases: TGTGCCAGCAGTATCAGGGGGGGGTTTGAGCAGTTCTTC. Protein product: CASSIRGGFEQFF.

The V gene is TRBV25-1, the J gene TRBJ1-6; D gene ambiguous. Looked up from germline, CDR1 is MGHDK and CDR2 is SYGVNS. V lost 5 bases to trimming and J lost 7 bases, with 15 bases between them. CDR3 length: 15 amino acids. Here the CDR3 reads CASSMTTTINSPLHF. DNA of the CDR3: TGTGCCAGCAGTATGACGACAACCATCAATTCACCCCTCCACTTT.

The chain employs TRBV6-5 and TRBJ2-3; 8 positions match TRBD1. V lost 4 bases to trimming and J lost 4 bases; unmatched junction nucleotides: 7. The CDR3 is 15 residues long. CDR1 is MNHEY, CDR2 SVGAGI, per germline. The CDR3 region has the DNA TGTGCCAGCAGTTTCGGACAGGGCCCCCCAGATACGCAGTATTTT. It codes for CASSFGQGPPDTQYF.

The J gene is TRBJ2-7, the V gene TRBV6-1, with 9 bases identical to TRBD1. The CDR3 spans 16 residues. Germline V gene sequence: CDR1 MNHNS, CDR2 SASEGT. V lost 0 bases to trimming and J lost 5 bases; unmatched junction nucleotides: 8. The CDR3 loop reads CASSEARTGEGHEQYF. The CDR3 DNA sequence: TGTGCCAGCAGTGAAGCGAGGACAGGGGAAGGGCACGAGCAGTACTTC.

This clone was picked up a small number of times. The chain links TRBV30 to TRBJ1-5; tentative D call: TRBD1 (6 bases). Trimming removed 2 bases from V and 5 bases from J, with 13 bases in between. CDR1 and CDR2 from the germline V gene are GTSNPN and SVGIG (reference sequence). The CDR3 extends over 14 amino acids. The CDR3 DNA follows: TGTGCCTGGAGTCTGGGGGGGCGCGATCAGCCCCAGCATTTT. Encoded protein: CAWSLGGRDQPQHF.

CDR3 in amino acids: CSVRDRGLREQYF. The CDR3 coding sequence is TGCAGCGTTCGGGACAGGGGACTTCGGGAGCAGTACTTC. The chain recombines TRBV29-1 with TRBJ2-7, with TRBD1 matching 10 bases. CDR3 length: 13 amino acids. V lost 5 bases to trimming and J lost 7 bases; unmatched junction nucleotides: 8. Germline values: CDR1 SQVTM, CDR2 ANQGSEA.

The chain recombines TRBV5-1 with TRBJ2-1; TRBD2 agrees at 12 bases. The CDR3 is made up of 16 amino acids. The germline gives CDR1 SGHRS, CDR2 YFSETQ. After removal of 0 bases from V and 7 bases from J, the junction contained 5 bases not matched to a gene. CDR3 nucleotides: TGCGCCAGCAGCTTGGAACTAGCGGGAGGAGGTAATGAGCAGTTCTTC. As protein: CASSLELAGGGNEQFF.

CDR3 in DNA: TGTGCCAGCAGTTACTCCGGGTGGGGAAACAATGAGCAGTTCTTC. Amino acids: CASSYSGWGNNEQFF. The chain joins TRBV6-6 to TRBJ2-1; no firm D call. CDR3 length equals 15 residues. Per the germline V gene, CDR1 is MNHNY and CDR2 is SVGAGI (reference sequence). V was clipped by 0 bases and J by 5 bases, with 11 bases between them.

CDR3: CAWSPLRSNQPQHF. CDR3 bases: TGTGCCTGGAGCCCCCTTCGGAGCAATCAGCCCCAGCATTTT. V is TRBV30 and J is TRBJ1-5; D is unresolved. CDR1 and CDR2 from the germline V gene are GTSNPN and SVGIG (reference sequence). Trimming shortened V by 3 bases and J by 1 base, and 10 bases separated the two germline ends. The CDR3 runs 14 residues.

The chain is built from TRBV6-5 and TRBJ2-2; TRBD1 agrees at 7 bases. The germline CDR1 and CDR2 sequences are MNHEY and SVGAGI. This CDR3 comprises 15 residues. V shed 10 bases and J 5 bases; nucleotides not matched to a gene: 13. The CDR3 nucleotides read TGTGCCACCCCCATCAGGGGGTTGGCTACCGGGGAGCTGTTTTTT. Translating it yields CATPIRGLATGELFF.